The 26 T cell receptor beta chains in this list originate from one sample, sequenced in a study of HIV-infected patients and healthy controls (dated by TCRdb to the mid-2010s). Library prep was done by 5' RACE. Reads for this sample came from an Illumina MiSeq. The public reads were quality trimmed at Q25 with fastp and then assembled into clones with MiXCR by TCRdb, keeping productive beta chains. Each entry merges the rows of one CDR3 protein and shows their most common DNA and genes. Within this sample are roughly 20,000 distinct CDR3 sequences, with about 16% of them counted one time only. The top ten clones comprise roughly 24% of the sample. Sequencing was performed on CD8+ T cells from blood. The source is a human donor in good health.

Only a few counts were recorded for this clonotype. The chain has TRBV12-3 or TRBV12-4 and TRBJ2-2; 7 bases match TRBD1. J lost 5 bases, V lost 5 bases, and 11 bases had no gene match. The CDR3 totals 16 residues. For the CDR3, the DNA is TGTGCCAGCAGTCTCTTCGACAGGGCCGGGACCGGGGAGCTGTTTTTT. This translates into CASSLFDRAGTGELFF.

This clonotype showed up many times. The J gene is TRBJ2-7, the V gene TRBV11-1; maybe TRBD1 (7 bases). CDR3 length equals 13 residues. Trimming stripped 8 bases from V and 4 bases from J, with 15 bases between. Germline V gene data show CDR1 as SGHAT and CDR2 as FQDESV (reference sequence). CDR3 region: CASGGAGGYEQYF. The CDR3 DNA follows: TGTGCCAGCGGAGGGGCAGGGGGTTACGAGCAGTACTTC.

Many counts were recorded for this clonotype. The chain links TRBV21-1 to TRBJ1-3; the table gives TRBD1 as D, unverified against the DNA. TRBV21-1 is annotated as a pseudogene. The CDR3 has 14 amino acids. The CDR3 reads CASSKKTGGNTIYF. For the CDR3, the DNA is TGTGCCAGCAGCAAAAAGACAGGGGGGAACACCATATATTTT.

For this clonotype: A much larger clone lies a single base off, so this may be a read error. This sequence joins TRBV20-1 and TRBJ2-1, with a possible D match to TRBD2 (6 bases). Germline CDR1 and CDR2: DFQATT and SNEGSKA (reference sequence). The CDR3 runs to 15 residues. The CDR3 bases are TGCAGTGCTCACTCCGGGACTCACTCCTACAATGAGCAGCTCTTC. This translates into CSAHSGTHSYNEQLF.

This clonotype was observed a handful of times. The chain uses TRBV7-9 and TRBJ2-7; D is uncertain. The CDR3 has 12 amino acids. Germline-derived CDR1 and CDR2 are SEHNR and FQNEAQ (reference sequence). Trimming cost V 4 bases and J 3 bases, with 7 bases left between them. The CDR3 loop is CASSSTGYEQYF. Written as DNA, the CDR3 is TGTGCCAGCAGCTCTACTGGCTACGAGCAGTACTTC.

This clonotype occurred a few times. As the CDR3 is not closed by the conserved phenylalanine or tryptophan, this likely results from a read error. The limits of the CDR3 on the DNA are not certain, so only TCRdb's listed CDR3 is given. V usage is TRBV10-3 and J usage is TRBJ2-7; the DNA was not used to check the table's D call, TRBD2. CDR1 is ENHRY, CDR2 SYGVKD, per germline. From its first to its last residue, the CDR3 has 11 amino acids. CDR3 protein: CAIRGRHGNRS.

As regards this clonotype: This may stem from a read error, because a much larger clone lies one nucleotide away. The rearrangement links TRBV30 to TRBJ2-3; a weak D match, TRBD1 (6 bases). CDR1 GTSNPN and CDR2 SVGIG come from the germline V gene (reference sequence). The CDR3 contains 14 residues. CDR3 in DNA: TGTGGCTGGAGTTGGACAGTGAGCACAGATACGCAGTATTTT. Encoded protein: CGWSWTVSTDTQYF.

This clonotype was counted at least ten times. This chain joins TRBV4-3 and TRBJ2-2, with D perhaps matching TRBD1 (6 bases). Germline CDR1 and CDR2: LGHNA and YSLEER. Between the trimmed V and J ends, which lost 3 bases and 6 bases, there was a span of 11 bases. This CDR3 is 14 amino acids long. Written as DNA, the CDR3 is TGCGCCAGCAGCCACCTGGACAGCGCCGGGGAGCTGTTTTTT. As protein: CASSHLDSAGELFF.

This sequence joins TRBV7-9 and TRBJ2-6; D perhaps matches TRBD2 (7 bases). The CDR3 has 17 residues. CDR1 and CDR2 from the germline V gene are SEHNR and FQNEAQ (reference sequence). V lost 5 bases and J lost 2, with 16 bases in between. This CDR3 reads CASSLEGGGPGANVLTF. CDR3 coding DNA: TGTGCCAGCAGCCTTGAAGGGGGGGGACCTGGGGCCAACGTCCTGACTTTC.

This clonotype was picked up many times. The chain employs TRBV7-6 and TRBJ2-1; no clear D gene. V was clipped by 5 bases and J by 4 bases, with 15 bases between them. CDR1 is SGHVS and CDR2 is FNYEAQ in the germline V gene. The length of the CDR3 is 15 residues. CDR3 residues: CASSIRTPPYNEQFF. The DNA for the CDR3 is TGTGCCAGCAGCATCAGAACTCCGCCTTACAATGAGCAGTTCTTC.

The chain links TRBV7-2 to TRBJ2-7; 8 nucleotides align to TRBD2. This CDR3 is 12 amino acids long. Per the germline V gene, CDR1 is SGHTA and CDR2 is FQGNSA. Unmatched junction bases numbered 1, after V lost 5 bases and J lost 4 bases. The DNA of the CDR3 is TGTGCCAGCAGCCCGGGGGGGTACGAGCAGTACTTC. This gives the protein CASSPGGYEQYF. Based on the CDR3 plus reference TRBV7-2 and TRBJ2-7, the full variable domain is GAGVSQSPSNKVTEKGKDVELRCDPISGHTALYWYRQSLGQGLEFLIYFQGNSAPDKSGLPSDRFSAERTGGSVSTLTIQRTQQEDSAVYLCASSPGGYEQYFGPGTRLTVT.

This clonotype was seen repeatedly, ten times or more. V and J are TRBV7-2 and TRBJ1-1; 9 nucleotides match TRBD1. From germline, CDR1 is SGHTA and CDR2 FQGNSA. Unmatched junction bases numbered 10, after V lost 6 bases and J lost 2 bases. CDR3 length: 16 residues. Here the CDR3 DNA reads TGTGCCAGCAGTCGCGCGGGACAGGGTACCAACACTGAAGCTTTCTTT. This encodes CASSRAGQGTNTEAFF.

At least ten counts were recorded for this clonotype. The V gene is TRBV29-1, the J gene TRBJ2-2; no clear D. The V gene lost 5 bases and the J gene lost 4 bases, with 5 bases spanning the gap. Germline-derived CDR1 and CDR2 are SQVTM and ANQGSEA. This CDR3 is 11 amino acids long. The CDR3 loop is CSVLGTGELFF. The CDR3 DNA sequence: TGCAGCGTTCTGGGCACCGGGGAGCTGTTTTTT.

This clonotype was detected a few times. The rearrangement joins TRBV19 to TRBJ2-4, with TRBD2 matching 7 bases. CDR3 length: 16 amino acids. Trimming at V came to 3 bases and at J to 6 bases, leaving 11 bases not matched to a gene. Germline-derived CDR1 and CDR2 are LNHDA and SQIVND (reference sequence). CDR3 nucleotide sequence: TGTGCCAGTAGTATGGCGGAGGGACTACACGTAAACATTCAGTACTTC. This gives the protein CASSMAEGLHVNIQYF.

The gene calls are TRBV30 and TRBJ2-7, with TRBD2 as a possible D gene (8 bases). V was shortened by 7 bases and J by 4 bases, with 29 bases between the two germline ends. Germline V gene data show CDR1 as GTSNPN and CDR2 as SVGIG (reference sequence). The CDR3 totals 17 residues. The CDR3 coding sequence is TGTGCCTTCCCGCCCGGGGGGGGACAGTCGCTTGTTTACGAGCAGTACTTC. It codes for CAFPPGGGQSLVYEQYF.

At least ten counts were recorded for this clonotype. The chain couples TRBV20-1 to TRBJ2-1; D remains ambiguous. Trimming shortened V by 0 bases and J by 1 base, and 16 bases separated the two germline ends. The CDR3 covers 17 residues. CDR1 is DFQATT, CDR2 SNEGSKA, per germline (reference sequence). This CDR3 reads CSARDELGLFSYNEQFF. The CDR3 nucleotides read TGCAGTGCTAGAGACGAGTTAGGGCTCTTTTCCTACAATGAGCAGTTCTTC.

This chain uses TRBV6-2 or TRBV6-3 with TRBJ1-1; D possibly corresponds to TRBD1 (6 bases). The CDR3 has 16 amino acids. V was shortened by 2 bases and J by 4 bases, with 17 bases between the two germline ends. The germline V gene has CDR1 MNHEY and CDR2 SVGEGT. CDR3 amino acids: CASSYRQGRGTTEAFF. The CDR3 region has the DNA TGTGCCAGCAGTTACCGGCAGGGGCGCGGGACCACTGAAGCTTTCTTT.

This clonotype was detected a few times. V gene TRBV5-4 combines with J gene TRBJ2-3; unclear D gene. The CDR3 is 13 residues long. The V end lost 1 base, the J end lost 2 bases, and 5 bases lay between the germline ends. Germline-derived CDR1 and CDR2 are SGHNT and YYREEE (reference sequence). CDR3 in DNA: TGTGCCAGCAGCTTGCGTATCACAGATACGCAGTATTTT. This translates into CASSLRITDTQYF.

This sequence joins TRBV9 and TRBJ2-5; no reliable D call. Trimming pared 5 bases from V and 5 bases from J, leaving 19 bases between. Germline values: CDR1 SGDLS, CDR2 YYNGEE. The CDR3 sequence is 15 residues long. The CDR3 sequence: CASSIEWGSEETQYF. CDR3 bases: TGTGCCAGCAGTATAGAGTGGGGTTCGGAGGAGACCCAGTACTTC.

V usage is TRBV29-1 and J usage is TRBJ1-2, with 10 bases identical to TRBD1. Germline CDR1 and CDR2: SQVTM and ANQGSEA. CDR3 length: 18 residues. V lost 5 bases and J lost 2; bases outside the gene matches: 17. CDR3 residues: CSVHSEIRWTGGNYGYTF. The CDR3 DNA is TGCAGCGTTCATAGTGAGATTCGTTGGACAGGGGGGAACTATGGCTACACCTTC.

This clonotype was detected ten times or more. V usage is TRBV14 and J usage is TRBJ1-1, with D tentatively TRBD1 (6 bases). CDR1 is SGHDN, CDR2 FVKESK, per germline. The V end lost 1 base, the J end lost 4 bases, and 13 bases lay between the germline ends. The CDR3 length is 15 residues. CDR3 nucleotides: TGTGCCAGCAGCCAAGCGGGGGGGCTTAGCACTGAAGCTTTCTTT. Its protein product is CASSQAGGLSTEAFF. Together with reference TRBV14 and TRBJ1-1, the CDR3 gives the full variable domain: EAGVTQFPSHSVIEKGQTVTLRCDPISGHDNLYWYRRVMGKEIKFLLHFVKESKQDESGMPNNRFLAERTGGTYSTLKVQPAELEDSGVYFCASSQAGGLSTEAFFGQGTRLTVV.

This clonotype was recorded at least ten times. V gene TRBV15 combines with J gene TRBJ2-1; 8 bases align to TRBD2. With V trimmed by 2 bases and J by 4 bases, 4 bases remained unmatched. The germline CDR1 and CDR2 sequences are LNHNV and YYDKDF (reference sequence). This CDR3 region has 15 residues. The CDR3 DNA follows: TGTGCCACCAGCAGAAGCGGGGGACTATACAATGAGCAGTTCTTC. This codes for CATSRSGGLYNEQFF.

This clonotype was observed many times. The chain carries TRBV29-1 and TRBJ2-1; D gene ambiguous. Trimming shortened V by 7 bases and J by 5 bases, and 15 bases separated the two germline ends. Germline CDR1 reads SQVTM; CDR2 reads ANQGSEA. The CDR3 has 13 amino acids. DNA for the CDR3: TGCAGCGACGACGGTAGTAACGACAATGAGCAGTTCTTC. Translating it yields CSDDGSNDNEQFF.

This clonotype was picked up many times. This chain links TRBV7-9 with TRBJ2-7, with D perhaps TRBD2 (6 bases). The germline gives CDR1 SEHNR, CDR2 FQNEAQ (reference sequence). CDR3 length: 16 residues. Trimming removed 5 bases at V and 3 bases at J, with 20 bases between. The CDR3 spells CASSPGLAGRIYEQYF. As DNA, the CDR3 is TGTGCCAGCAGCCCGGGTTTGGCGGGACGAATCTACGAGCAGTACTTC. Full variable domain (missing parts from reference TRBV7-9 and TRBJ2-7): DTGVSQNPRHKITKRGQNVTFRCDPISEHNRLYWYRQTLGQGPEFLTYFQNEAQLEKSRLLSDRFSAERPKGSFSTLEIQRTEQGDSAMYLCASSPGLAGRIYEQYFGPGTRLTVT.

This clonotype was seen repeatedly, ten times or more. V usage is TRBV6-2 or TRBV6-3 and J usage is TRBJ2-1; D remains ambiguous. Trimming took 5 bases from V and 8 from J, leaving 13 bases between them. The CDR3 is 13 amino acids. CDR1 and CDR2 (germline): MNHEY, SVGEGT. The CDR3 region is CASSKYPLDEQFF. The CDR3 coding sequence is TGTGCCAGCAGTAAGTACCCCCTCGATGAGCAGTTCTTC.

In this sample, this clonotype turned up a few times. The chain employs TRBV5-6 and TRBJ2-7; D is perhaps TRBD1 (5 bases). The germline V gene encodes CDR1 SGHDT and CDR2 YYEEEE. The length of the CDR3 is 14 residues. Trimming pared 0 bases from V and 2 bases from J, leaving 9 bases between. This CDR3 reads CASSLGAGTYEQYF. The CDR3 DNA follows: TGTGCCAGCAGCTTGGGAGCAGGGACCTACGAGCAGTACTTC.